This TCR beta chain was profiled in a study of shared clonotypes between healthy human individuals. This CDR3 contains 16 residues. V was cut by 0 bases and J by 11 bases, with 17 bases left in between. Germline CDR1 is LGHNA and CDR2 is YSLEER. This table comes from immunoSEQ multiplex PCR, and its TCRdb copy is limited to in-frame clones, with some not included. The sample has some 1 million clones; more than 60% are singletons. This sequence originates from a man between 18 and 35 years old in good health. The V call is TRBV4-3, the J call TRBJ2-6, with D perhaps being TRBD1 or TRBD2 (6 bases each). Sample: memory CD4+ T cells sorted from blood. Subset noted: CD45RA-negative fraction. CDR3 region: CASSQEGGTLRDVLTF. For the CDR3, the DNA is TGCGCCAGCAGCCAAGAAGGGGGGACCCTCCGGGACGTCCTGACTTTC.